The TCR beta chain under discussion was sequenced for a study of vaccination and CD4 T cells after COVID-19. An Oncomine TCR Beta short-read assay was used to sequence the DNA from cultured CD4+ T cells. MiXCR, run by TCRdb on the PCR reads, gives a single entry per CDR3 protein. The data show approximately 9,600 distinct CDR3 sequences, around 50% seen once. Treatment described: approximately 9-day PBMC culture with coronavirus spike peptide pools or control peptides (ViraFEST assay). On this clonotype itself: Its antigen is not identified.

Germline lookup yields CDR1 SGHTA and CDR2 FQGNSA. The ends lost 4 bases at V and 5 bases at J; junction bases unmatched: 6. This CDR3 has 14 amino acids. This sequence joins TRBV7-2 and TRBJ2-7; 9 positions agree with TRBD1. Material for sequencing was CD4+ T cells from blood, cultured in vitro. The TCR comes from a human donor who had recovered from COVID-19. The CDR3 protein is CASSSYRGRDEQYF. CDR3 DNA: TGTGCCAGCAGCTCCTACAGGGGGCGCGACGAGCAGTACTTC.